This T cell receptor beta chain was recorded in a study of cytotoxic CD8 clonotypes in ibrutinib-treated CLL. At the level of the study: The patient breakdown showed fewer than twelve relapsed/refractory and around 16 treatment-naive cases, with under 18 IGHV unmutated. General study results and limits: Clonality increased with ibrutinib response but returned toward baseline at progression. Baseline clonality, above age-matched healthy donor levels, tracked circulating CD8+ T-cell counts. Sampling schedules were unmatched across sustained-remission and progressing patients.

The assay was immunoSEQ multiplex PCR, and TCRdb's table has in-frame clones only and misses some. Of around 50,000 clones listed, 56% were seen once; the top ten hold about 20%. To note about this clone: Its specificity is not known.

Specimen: PBMCs, collected after 24 months of ibrutinib treatment. The receptor was isolated from a human donor with chronic lymphocytic leukemia.

CDR3 sequence: CASSSRFGGRDPRAGEQFF. The CDR3 region has the DNA TGTGCCAGCAGCTCCCGCTTTGGGGGCAGGGACCCTAGGGCGGGCGAGCAGTTCTTC. This chain uses TRBV7-6 with TRBJ2-1, with D perhaps TRBD1 (6 bases). V lost 4 bases, J lost 10 bases, and 32 bases lay in between. CDR3 length equals 19 residues. CDR1 is SGHVS and CDR2 is FNYEAQ in the germline V gene.